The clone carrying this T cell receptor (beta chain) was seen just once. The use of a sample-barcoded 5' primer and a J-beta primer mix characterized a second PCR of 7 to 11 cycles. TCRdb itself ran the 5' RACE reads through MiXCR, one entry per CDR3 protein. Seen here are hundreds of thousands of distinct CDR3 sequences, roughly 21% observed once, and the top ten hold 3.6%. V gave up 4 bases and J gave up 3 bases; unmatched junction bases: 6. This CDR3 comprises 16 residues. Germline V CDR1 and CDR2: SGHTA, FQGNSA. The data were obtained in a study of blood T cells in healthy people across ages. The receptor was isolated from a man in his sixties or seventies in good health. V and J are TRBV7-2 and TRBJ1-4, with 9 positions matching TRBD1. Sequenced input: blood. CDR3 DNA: TGTGCCAGCAGCTCGGGGGACAGGGTCGCTAATGAAAAACTGTTTTTT. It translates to CASSSGDRVANEKLFF.